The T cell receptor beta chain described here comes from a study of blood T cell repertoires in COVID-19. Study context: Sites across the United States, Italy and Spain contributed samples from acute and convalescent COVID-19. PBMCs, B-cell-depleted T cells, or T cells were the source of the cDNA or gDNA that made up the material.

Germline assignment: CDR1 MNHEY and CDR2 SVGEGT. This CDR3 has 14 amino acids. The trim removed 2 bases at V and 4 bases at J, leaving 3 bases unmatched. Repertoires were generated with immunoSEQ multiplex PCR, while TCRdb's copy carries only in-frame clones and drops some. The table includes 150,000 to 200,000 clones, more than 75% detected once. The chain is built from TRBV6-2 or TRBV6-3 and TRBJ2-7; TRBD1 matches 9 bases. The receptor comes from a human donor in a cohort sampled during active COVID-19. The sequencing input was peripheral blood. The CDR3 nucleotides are TGTGCCAGCAGTTACGGGACAGGGTGGTACGAGCAGTACTTC. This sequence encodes CASSYGTGWYEQYF.